This is a list of T cell receptor beta chains from one sample in a study of blood T cell repertoires in COVID-19. Assay: immunoSEQ multiplex PCR; the TCRdb copy retains only in-frame clones and omits some. The table lists approximately 150,000 clones, about 90% of them singletons. Sequencing input: peripheral blood. All receptors derive from a woman between 65 and 79 years old with acute or convalescent COVID-19. Each CDR3 is given with its conserved first and last residue. The D gene is left open where the match is weak. Expanded clones get a size class; other rows say once, few or many, or leave the size out.

>-|-|TRBV4-1|16|TRBJ1-4
CASSQEHNAGVEKLFF
TGCGCCAGCAGCCAAGAACATAACGCGGGAGTTGAAAAACTGTTTTTT
>-|-|TRBV19|14|TRBJ1-5
CASSIPGKNQPQHF
TGTGCCAGTAGTATTCCAGGGAAGAATCAGCCCCAGCATTTT
>TRBD1|-|TRBV28|14|TRBJ1-2
CASSFPGGVYGYTF
TGTGCCAGCAGTTTTCCAGGGGGCGTCTATGGCTACACCTTC
>TRBD1|-|TRBV10-3|15|TRBJ1-6
CAIRTGDSYNSPLHF
TGTGCCATCAGGACAGGGGACTCCTATAATTCACCCCTCCACTTT
>TRBD1|few|TRBV29-1|13|TRBJ2-1
CSVQGTGRNEQFF
TGCAGCGTCCAAGGGACAGGGAGGAATGAGCAGTTCTTC
>TRBD1|-|TRBV19|16|TRBJ1-6
CASKDRDDSYNSPLHF
TGTGCCAGTAAGGACAGGGATGACTCCTATAATTCACCCCTCCACTTT
>-|-|TRBV18|16|TRBJ2-7
CASSHRGEESSYEQYF
TGTGCCAGCTCACACCGAGGTGAAGAGAGCTCCTACGAGCAGTACTTC
>TRBD1|-|TRBV6-2/TRBV6-3|16|TRBJ1-2
CASSYSGTGDLYGYTF
TGTGCCAGCAGTTACTCCGGGACAGGGGACCTCTATGGCTACACCTTC
>TRBD1|-|TRBV28|14|TRBJ1-1
CASRKTGMNTEAFF
TGTGCCAGCAGGAAGACAGGGATGAACACTGAAGCTTTCTTT
>-|-|TRBV7-9|12|TRBJ2-3
CASTQITDTQYF
TGTGCCAGCACTCAAATCACAGATACGCAGTATTTT
>TRBD1|-|TRBV28|18|TRBJ1-1
CASTVSTGADYMNTEAFF
TGTGCCAGCACAGTTTCCACAGGGGCGGATTACATGAACACTGAAGCTTTCTTT
>TRBD1|-|TRBV6-1|16|TRBJ2-7
CASSERGQGGLGEQYF
TGTGCCAGCAGTGAAAGGGGACAGGGAGGTTTGGGAGAGCAGTACTTC
>TRBD1|few|TRBV4-1|15|TRBJ1-5
CASRPGQGGPQPQHF
TGCGCCAGCAGGCCGGGACAGGGGGGTCCACAGCCCCAGCATTTT
>TRBD2|-|TRBV7-2|18|TRBJ2-3
CASRRGASGGSNTDTQYF
TGTGCCAGCCGCAGAGGGGCTAGCGGGGGGTCTAACACAGATACGCAGTATTTT
>TRBD2|-|TRBV7-9|17|TRBJ2-1
CASSFLTSVSSYNEQFF
TGTGCCAGCAGCTTCCTAACTAGCGTCAGCTCCTACAATGAGCAGTTCTTC
>TRBD2|-|TRBV7-9|14|TRBJ2-7
CASSFSGSFYEQYF
TGTGCCAGCAGCTTTAGCGGGAGTTTCTACGAGCAGTACTTC
>-|few|TRBV7-2|12|TRBJ1-6
CASSSLISPLHF
TGTGCCAGCAGCTCCCTTATTTCACCCCTCCACTTT
>-|-|TRBV6-2/TRBV6-3|13|TRBJ1-4
CASSYREGEKLFF
TGTGCCAGCAGTTACAGGGAGGGTGAAAAACTGTTTTTT
>TRBD2|-|TRBV5-8|16|TRBJ2-2
CASRGTSGIWAGELFF
TGTGCCAGCAGAGGGACTAGCGGGATCTGGGCCGGGGAGCTGTTTTTT
>-|few|TRBV18|14|TRBJ1-1
CASSPPQNDLEAFF
TGTGCCAGCTCACCACCACAGAATGATCTTGAAGCTTTCTTT
>TRBD1|-|TRBV4-2|13|TRBJ2-1
CASSQEQGAWQFF
TGTGCCAGCAGCCAAGAACAGGGGGCTTGGCAGTTCTTC
>TRBD2|once|TRBV3-1/TRBV3-2|17|TRBJ2-6
CASKSGGPSSGANVLTF
TGTGCCAGCAAGAGCGGGGGGCCCAGCTCTGGGGCCAACGTCCTGACTTTC
>TRBD2|-|TRBV7-2|15|TRBJ2-1
CASSLNGGAYNEQFF
TGTGCCAGCAGCTTAAACGGGGGGGCCTACAATGAGCAGTTCTTC
>-|-|TRBV24-1|14|TRBJ2-3
CATSDFWAGDTQYF
TGTGCCACCAGTGATTTTTGGGCGGGTGATACGCAGTATTTT
>-|-|TRBV7-9|12|TRBJ1-4
CASSQRNEKLFF
TGTGCCAGCAGCCAGAGGAATGAAAAACTGTTTTTT
>-|-|TRBV6-5|14|TRBJ2-5
CASSYRQAQETQYF
TGTGCCAGCAGTTACCGACAGGCGCAAGAGACCCAGTACTTC
>TRBD2|-|TRBV10-2|15|TRBJ2-5
CASSTSGGLGETQYF
TGCGCCAGCAGCACTAGCGGGGGCCTGGGGGAGACCCAGTACTTC
>-|once|TRBV5-1|15|TRBJ1-3
CASRSSGSSGNTIYF
TGCGCCAGCAGGTCCTCAGGGTCCTCTGGAAACACCATATATTTT
>-|few|TRBV7-2|14|TRBJ2-5
CASSSSSAGETQYF
TGTGCCAGCAGCTCGTCTAGCGCCGGGGAGACCCAGTACTTC
>-|-|TRBV2|15|TRBJ2-2
CASRARDLNTGELFF
TGTGCCAGCAGAGCCCGGGATCTGAACACCGGGGAGCTGTTTTTT
>TRBD1|-|TRBV7-2|13|TRBJ1-2
CASSLTGESRGTF
TGTGCCAGCAGCTTAACAGGGGAAAGCCGGGGCACCTTC
>-|-|TRBV28|13|TRBJ2-5
CASSLGGYETQYF
TGTGCCAGCAGTTTGGGGGGTTACGAGACCCAGTACTTC
>TRBD1|-|TRBV10-3|14|TRBJ2-7
CAIRLGTGGNEQYF
TGTGCCATCAGACTCGGGACAGGGGGCAACGAGCAGTACTTC
>-|-|TRBV7-6|15|TRBJ2-7
CASSLAPSDSSEQYF
TGTGCCAGCAGCTTAGCCCCTAGCGATTCTTCCGAGCAGTACTTC
>-|once|TRBV27|18|TRBJ2-7
CASSPTGVGRGNSYEQYF
TGTGCCAGCAGCCCTACAGGGGTAGGGCGGGGCAACTCCTACGAGCAGTACTTC
>TRBD2|-|TRBV5-1|16|TRBJ2-5
CASSSRLAGVEETQYF
TGCGCCAGCAGCTCCAGACTAGCGGGAGTGGAAGAGACCCAGTACTTC
>TRBD2|-|TRBV5-1|15|TRBJ2-5
CASSLRSGEPGTQYF
TGCGCCAGCAGCTTGAGAAGCGGGGAACCGGGGACCCAGTACTTC
>TRBD1|once|TRBV2|12|TRBJ1-1
CASRVRDRVSFF
TGTGCCAGCAGGGTCCGGGACAGGGTCTCTTTCTTT
>-|-|TRBV4-3|11|TRBJ2-1
CASSQYNEQFF
TGCGCCAGCAGCCAATATAATGAGCAGTTCTTC
>TRBD1|-|TRBV7-6|17|TRBJ1-6
CASSLASKQGYNSPLHF
TGTGCCAGCAGCTTAGCATCTAAACAGGGGTATAATTCACCCCTCCACTTT
>TRBD2|-|TRBV27|16|TRBJ2-1
CASRGLSSGSLGEQFF
TGTGCCAGCAGGGGGTTGTCCAGCGGGAGTCTCGGTGAGCAGTTCTTC
>TRBD1|-|TRBV4-2|16|TRBJ2-5
CASSQEGNRGKETQYF
TGTGCCAGCAGCCAAGAAGGCAACAGGGGAAAAGAGACCCAGTACTTC
>TRBD1|-|TRBV11-2|14|TRBJ2-1
CASSDRDRANEQFF
TGTGCCAGCAGCGACCGGGACAGGGCTAATGAGCAGTTCTTC